This TCR beta chain was recovered during a study of cytomegalovirus exposure and HLA in healthy donors. The germline gives CDR1 MRHNA, CDR2 SNTAGT. Trimming took 3 bases from V and 6 from J, leaving 12 bases between them. CDR3 length: 14 amino acids. Profiling relied on immunoSEQ multiplex PCR, and the TCRdb table lists in-frame clones only, not all of them. The sample lists fewer than 200,000 clones, approximately 83% occurring once. As for this clone: Its antigen is currently unknown.

The study, taken as a whole, reports: The study listed around 150 cytomegalovirus-associated TCR beta chains.

The source is a woman aged 18 to 35 in good health and CMV-seropositive. The chain uses TRBV6-4 and TRBJ1-5, with D perhaps matching TRBD1 (5 bases). The sequencing sample was made of PBMCs. DNA of the CDR3: TGTGCCAGCAGTGAGAAGGGGTTTGGTCAGCCCCAGCATTTT. Its protein product is CASSEKGFGQPQHF.